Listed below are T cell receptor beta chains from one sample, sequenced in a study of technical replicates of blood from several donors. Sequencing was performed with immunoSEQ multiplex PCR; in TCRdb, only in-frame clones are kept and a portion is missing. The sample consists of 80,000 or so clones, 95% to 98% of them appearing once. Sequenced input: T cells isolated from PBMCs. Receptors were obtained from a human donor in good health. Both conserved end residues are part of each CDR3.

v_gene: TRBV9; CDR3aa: CASSVAGATDTQYF
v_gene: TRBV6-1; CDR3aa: CASSLIQGQGDTQYF
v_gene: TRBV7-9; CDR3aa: CASSFGQGVYYEQYF
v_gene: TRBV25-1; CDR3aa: CASSGGDRPTYEQYF
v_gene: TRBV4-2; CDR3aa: CASSQVASGDYEQYF
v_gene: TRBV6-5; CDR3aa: CASSRDFHSYNEQFF
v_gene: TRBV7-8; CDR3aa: CASSLEYGSSYEQYF
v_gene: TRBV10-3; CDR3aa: CAISGVQGMNTEAFF
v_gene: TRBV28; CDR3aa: CASSLGGGFNEQFF
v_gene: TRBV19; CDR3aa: CASSRQGLGNEQFF
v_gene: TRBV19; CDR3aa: CASTYGEEQYF
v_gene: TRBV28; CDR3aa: CASSWTYSYTEAFF
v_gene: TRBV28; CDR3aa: CASSLGQQETQYF
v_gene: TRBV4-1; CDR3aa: CASSPTDRATEAFF
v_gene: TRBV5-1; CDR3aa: CASSLQGQDEKLFF
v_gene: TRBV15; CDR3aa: CATGTDREAYEQYF
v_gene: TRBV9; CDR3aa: CASSVVTGGTEAFF
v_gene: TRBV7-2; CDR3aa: CASSSQDSNQPQHF